The 9 T cell receptor beta chains below were found in one sample sequenced in a study of Tregs in tolerant kidney transplant recipients. Data came from immunoSEQ multiplex PCR; TCRdb stores just in-frame clones and leaves some out. In the table there are 40,000 to 50,000 clones, around nine tenths of which are singletons. Mixed chimerism was transient after nonmyeloablative marrow transplants from related graft donors. This specimen consisted of CD8+ T cells from blood (PBMCs), obtained 12 months after the transplant. These TCRs come from a human patient who received a combined kidney and bone marrow transplant. The graft donor may have given rise to some T cells.

This clone was observed a single time. The chain joins TRBV7-3 to TRBJ2-7; 7 bases line up with TRBD1. V gave up 6 bases and J gave up 6 bases; unmatched junction bases: 8. The length of the CDR3 is 13 residues. Germline V gives CDR1 SGHTA, CDR2 FQGTGA. As DNA, the CDR3 is TGTGCCAGCAGTCGACTTTCAGGGGGCGAGCAGTACTTC. Residues: CASSRLSGGEQYF.

The chain couples TRBV9 to TRBJ2-2, with 7 bases lining up with TRBD1. The CDR3 is made up of 15 amino acids. V shed 4 bases and J 3 bases; nucleotides not matched to a gene: 6. Germline CDR1 is SGDLS and CDR2 is YYNGEE. The CDR3 region is CASSMTGWHTGELFF. The CDR3 coding sequence is TGTGCCAGCAGCATGACAGGGTGGCACACCGGGGAGCTGTTTTTT.

This sequence joins TRBV5-4 and TRBJ2-7, with 8 bases identical to TRBD2. CDR3 length: 14 amino acids. The germline V gene encodes CDR1 SGHNT and CDR2 YYREEE (reference sequence). V shed 3 bases and J 5 bases; nucleotides not matched to a gene: 7. This chain's CDR3 is CASSWGRGGNEQYF. CDR3 sequence (DNA): TGTGCCAGCAGCTGGGGACGGGGGGGTAACGAGCAGTACTTC. Filled out from reference TRBV5-4 and TRBJ2-7, the complete variable domain reads ETGVTQSPTHLIKTRGQQVTLRCSSQSGHNTVSWYQQALGQGPQFIFQYYREEENGRGNFPPRFSGLQFPNYSSELNVNALELDDSALYLCASSWGRGGNEQYFGPGTRLTVT.

The count of this clone is one. The chain carries TRBV7-6 and TRBJ2-5, with 8 bases lining up with TRBD1. After removal of 4 bases from V and 6 bases from J, the junction contained 4 bases not matched to a gene. Germline V gives CDR1 SGHVS, CDR2 FNYEAQ. The CDR3 spans 13 residues. In DNA, the CDR3 is TGTGCCAGCAGCTCCACAGGGGGTCAGACCCAGTACTTC. Its protein is CASSSTGGQTQYF.

The rearrangement links TRBV9 to TRBJ2-3; 12 nucleotides agree with TRBD2. Germline V gene data show CDR1 as SGDLS and CDR2 as YYNGEE. With 3 bases clipped from V and 2 bases from J, the junction kept 1 base outside the gene matches. The CDR3 length is 15 residues. The chain's CDR3 is CASSASGGATDTQYF. The CDR3, as DNA: TGTGCCAGCAGCGCTAGCGGGGGGGCCACAGATACGCAGTATTTT.

The V gene is TRBV11-1, the J gene TRBJ2-7; 9 bases are a match to TRBD1. Germline loops: CDR1 SGHAT, CDR2 FQDESV (reference sequence). J gave up 1 base and V 2 bases, and 3 bases lay outside the gene matches. The CDR3 contains 15 residues. CDR3 sequence: CASSLLGQGSYEQYF. DNA of the CDR3: TGTGCCAGCAGCTTATTGGGACAGGGATCCTACGAGCAGTACTTC.

Details on this clone: Within the sample, other DNA sequences also encode this same CDR3. The J gene is TRBJ1-6, the V gene TRBV13; 8 bases are shared with TRBD1. Per the germline V gene, CDR1 is PRHDT and CDR2 is FYEKMQ (reference sequence). The V gene end was trimmed by 0 bases and the J gene end by 7 bases; junction bases not matched to a gene: 2. The CDR3 contains 15 residues. CDR3 DNA: TGTGCCAGCAGCTTAGGGGACAGGGACAATTCACCCCTCCACTTT. It is translated as CASSLGDRDNSPLHF. Full variable domain (remainder filled in from reference TRBV13 and TRBJ1-6): AAGVIQSPRHLIKEKRETATLKCYPIPRHDTVYWYQQGPGQDPQFLISFYEKMQSDKGSIPDRFSAQQFSDYHSELNMSSLELGDSALYFCASSLGDRDNSPLHFGNGTRLTVT.

The chain combines TRBV5-4 with TRBJ2-5; weak D call: TRBD1 (6 bases). Germline loops: CDR1 SGHNT, CDR2 YYREEE (reference sequence). V lost 4 bases, J lost 2 bases, and 21 bases lay in between. CDR3 length: 17 residues. The CDR3 loop reads CASSHPLDRKGQETQYF. CDR3 nucleotide sequence: TGTGCCAGCAGCCATCCCTTAGACAGGAAGGGGCAAGAGACCCAGTACTTC.

This chain joins TRBV7-6 and TRBJ2-3; 10 bases match TRBD2. The V gene's germline CDR1 is SGHVS and CDR2 FNYEAQ. V shed 4 bases and J 4 bases; nucleotides not matched to a gene: 8. This CDR3 has 16 residues. This CDR3 is CASSSLAGAGADTQYF. In DNA, the CDR3 is TGTGCCAGCAGCTCGCTAGCGGGGGCAGGTGCAGATACGCAGTATTTT.